The 21 T cell receptor beta chains reported below all come from one sample, sequenced in a study of shared clonotypes between healthy human individuals. Sequencing used immunoSEQ multiplex PCR; TCRdb keeps in-frame clones, though not all of them. This table has about 470,000 clones, about four fifths appearing once. Sequences were obtained from PBMCs. The receptors were gathered from a middle-aged woman in good health. Some clones in this sample may be carry-over from other donors' samples.

The chain is built from TRBV27 and TRBJ1-2; D ambiguous. Germline V lookup: CDR1 MNHEY, CDR2 SMNVEV (reference sequence). This CDR3 region has 15 residues. V lost 3 bases and J lost 8, with 19 bases in between. The CDR3 here is CASSLIRDESRGYTF. The CDR3 nucleotides are TGTGCCAGCAGTTTGATCCGGGATGAATCGAGGGGCTACACCTTC.

The rearrangement joins TRBV13 to TRBJ2-7; 9 bases map to TRBD1. V was clipped by 4 bases and J by 5 bases; unmatched bases: 6. This CDR3 region has 14 residues. CDR1 PRHDT and CDR2 FYEKMQ come from the germline V gene (reference sequence). CDR3 sequence: CASSSGTGFDEQYF. The DNA for the CDR3 is TGTGCCAGCAGCTCCGGGACAGGGTTTGACGAGCAGTACTTC. Full variable domain (remainder filled in from reference TRBV13 and TRBJ2-7): AAGVIQSPRHLIKEKRETATLKCYPIPRHDTVYWYQQGPGQDPQFLISFYEKMQSDKGSIPDRFSAQQFSDYHSELNMSSLELGDSALYFCASSSGTGFDEQYFGPGTRLTVT.

This chain connects TRBV6-6 to TRBJ1-2, with D possibly being TRBD1 (6 bases). The CDR3 is made up of 13 amino acids. The V gene's germline CDR1 is MNHNY and CDR2 SVGAGI (reference sequence). The germline V and J ends were trimmed by 4 bases and 6 bases, with 12 bases remaining between them. The CDR3 DNA reads TGTGCCAGCAGTTCCAGACAGGAGGATGGCTACACCTTC. Its translation: CASSSRQEDGYTF.

The chain joins TRBV2 to TRBJ2-7; 9 nucleotides agree with TRBD2. In germline, CDR1 is SNHLY, CDR2 FYNNEI. The CDR3 runs 15 residues. The J segment lost 7 bases and the V segment lost 2 bases, leaving 9 bases of the junction unmatched. CDR3 protein: CASSESAGGPGEQYF. CDR3 bases: TGTGCCAGCAGTGAATCGGCGGGAGGGCCTGGTGAGCAGTACTTC.

The chain employs TRBV7-3 and TRBJ1-6; D not certain. CDR1 SGHTA and CDR2 FQGTGA come from the germline V gene. Trimming removed 4 bases at V and 11 bases at J, with 12 bases between. The CDR3 runs 13 residues. The CDR3 coding sequence is TGTGCCAGCAGCTCGACGTCAGACCCACCCCTCCACTTT. Protein sequence: CASSSTSDPPLHF.

The rearrangement links TRBV5-1 to TRBJ2-5; TRBD1 matches at 11 bases. The CDR3 is 17 amino acids. The junction had 11 bases not matched to a gene; V was cut back by 2 bases and J by 5 bases. Germline V gene sequence: CDR1 SGHRS, CDR2 YFSETQ. The chain's CDR3 is CASSFNTPGQGGETQYF. The CDR3 DNA sequence: TGCGCCAGCAGCTTTAATACTCCGGGACAGGGGGGTGAGACCCAGTACTTC.

The V call is TRBV11-2, the J call TRBJ2-2; the D gene is possibly TRBD1 (6 bases). V dropped 2 bases and J dropped 4 bases, with 14 bases sitting between them. CDR1 and CDR2 from the germline V gene are SGHAT and FQNNGV. This CDR3 is built from 16 residues. The CDR3 nucleotides are TGTGCCAGCAGCTTAATGCCGGCAGGGGCCACCGGGGAGCTGTTTTTT. This translates into CASSLMPAGATGELFF.

On this clone: Relative to the germline gene, one junction end is altered; a read error may explain this. Distinct nucleotide sequences in the sample also encode this CDR3. DNA of the CDR3: TGCGCCAGCAGCCGCGGGACCAGCGGGGCTGGGGGGGGGCTGTTTTTT. Encoded protein: CASSRGTSGAGGGLFF. The chain uses TRBV4-3 and TRBJ2-2; TRBD2 matches 7 bases. The CDR3 loop spans 16 amino acids. Germline lookup yields CDR1 LGHNA and CDR2 YSLEER.

The V and J genes are TRBV7-3 and TRBJ2-7, with D possibly matching TRBD2 (5 bases). Between the trimmed V and J ends, which lost 5 bases and 0 bases, there was a span of 14 bases. This CDR3 has 15 residues. In germline, CDR1 is SGHTA, CDR2 FQGTGA. The CDR3 reads CASSPVSGNSYEQYF. Here the CDR3 DNA reads TGTGCCAGCAGCCCGGTATCGGGAAACTCCTACGAGCAGTACTTC.

A single count supports this clone. This chain uses TRBV28 with TRBJ2-3; 9 bases align to TRBD2. Trimming at V came to 4 bases and at J to 5 bases, leaving 7 bases not matched to a gene. The CDR3 totals 15 residues. Germline V gives CDR1 MDHEN, CDR2 SYDVKM. Written as DNA, the CDR3 is TGTGCCAGCAGTTCTGCCGGGACTAGCTTAGATACGCAGTATTTT. Translated, it gives CASSSAGTSLDTQYF.

The V gene is TRBV10-1, the J gene TRBJ1-4; possible D gene TRBD1, 6 bases. With 4 bases removed from V and 6 bases from J, the gap between germline ends came to 12 bases. The CDR3 loop spans 14 amino acids. Germline lookup yields CDR1 WNHNN and CDR2 SYGVQD (reference sequence). The CDR3: CASSATGTDEKLFF. In DNA form, the CDR3 reads TGCGCCAGCAGTGCAACAGGGACCGATGAAAAACTGTTTTTT.

The chain combines TRBV6-1 with TRBJ2-5; D is uncertain. The V end lost 5 bases, the J end lost 0 bases, and 10 bases lay between the germline ends. The germline V gene encodes CDR1 MNHNS and CDR2 SASEGT. This CDR3 spans 14 amino acids. The CDR3 DNA reads as TGTGCCAGCAGTATCCCGTCCAACCAAGAGACCCAGTACTTC. This gives the protein CASSIPSNQETQYF.

This clone was seen only a few times. The chain links TRBV6-5 to TRBJ2-7, with a tentative D call TRBD2 (5 bases). This CDR3 contains 13 residues. Trimming took off 7 bases at V and 2 bases at J, with 12 bases between the two ends. CDR1 is MNHEY and CDR2 is SVGAGI in the germline V gene. The CDR3 loop reads CASKRPSTYEQYF. As DNA, the CDR3 is TGTGCCAGCAAGCGGCCCTCGACCTACGAGCAGTACTTC.

Of note for this clone: Sequence at one end of the junction differs from germline and may be a read error. The V gene is TRBV7-6, the J gene TRBJ1-3; D is unresolved. The CDR3 is 13 residues long. Germline V CDR1 and CDR2: SGHVS, FNYEAQ. Here the CDR3 DNA reads TGTGCCAGTGGGAGAGGCTCTGGAAGCACCATATATTTT. Translation: CASGRGSGSTIYF. Filled out from reference TRBV7-6 and TRBJ1-3, the complete variable domain reads GAGVSQSPRYKVTKRGQDVALRCDPISGHVSLYWYRQALGQGPEFLTYFNYEAQQDKSGLPNDRFSAERPEGSISTLTIQRTEQRDSAMYRCASGRGSGSTIYFGEGSWLTVV.

The chain uses TRBV4-3 and TRBJ2-1, with 9 bases aligning to TRBD2. Germline CDR1 is LGHNA and CDR2 is YSLEER. J gave up 10 bases and V 4 bases, and 11 bases lay outside the gene matches. The length of the CDR3 is 15 residues. In DNA, the CDR3 is TGCGCCAGCAGCCTCGGGCTAGCGGGAAGCCGGGAGCAGTTCTTC. Translating it yields CASSLGLAGSREQFF.

The chain couples TRBV7-2 to TRBJ1-2; no definite D call. V was shortened by 5 bases and J by 2 bases, with 9 bases between the two germline ends. In germline, CDR1 is SGHTA, CDR2 FQGNSA. There are 13 residues in the CDR3. The CDR3 DNA is TGTGCCAGCAGCGTAAGCCAAAACTATGGCTACACCTTC. Protein product: CASSVSQNYGYTF.

There are a few counts of this clone. V is TRBV5-1 and J is TRBJ1-1, with D perhaps TRBD1 (5 bases). Trimming cost V 0 bases and J 4 bases, with 10 bases left between them. The CDR3 consists of 14 residues. Germline V lookup: CDR1 SGHRS, CDR2 YFSETQ. CDR3 in DNA: TGCGCCAGCAGCTTGGAGGGGTGGGGCACTGAAGCTTTCTTT. It is translated as CASSLEGWGTEAFF.

The chain carries TRBV18 and TRBJ2-3; D uncertain. Germline loops: CDR1 KGHSH, CDR2 LQKENI. CDR3 length: 12 residues. Trimming removed 3 bases at V and 5 bases at J, with 6 bases between. The CDR3 nucleotides read TGTGCCAGCTCACCGAACCAAGATACGCAGTATTTT. It is translated as CASSPNQDTQYF.

This clone occurred a few times. Here the CDR3 reads CATSRVAGEQFF. CDR3 bases: TGTGCCACCAGCAGAGTAGCGGGTGAGCAGTTCTTC. V and J are TRBV15 and TRBJ2-1, with 7 positions matching TRBD2. The CDR3 covers 12 residues. Germline values: CDR1 LNHNV, CDR2 YYDKDF (reference sequence). V dropped 1 base and J dropped 9; count of bases not matched to a gene: 0.

Only a few counts were recorded for this clone. This chain joins TRBV7-6 and TRBJ1-1, with TRBD1 identical over 9 bases. The CDR3 consists of 17 residues. The V and J ends lost 2 bases and 5 bases, in that order; junction bases with no gene match: 12. Germline lookup yields CDR1 SGHVS and CDR2 FNYEAQ. The chain's CDR3 is CASSLKGQGRPGTEAFF. CDR3 nucleotides: TGTGCCAGCAGCTTAAAGGGACAGGGTAGGCCGGGGACTGAAGCTTTCTTT. The full variable domain, its missing parts supplied by reference TRBV7-6 and TRBJ1-1, is GAGVSQSPRYKVTKRGQDVALRCDPISGHVSLYWYRQALGQGPEFLTYFNYEAQQDKSGLPNDRFSAERPEGSISTLTIQRTEQRDSAMYRCASSLKGQGRPGTEAFFGQGTRLTVV.

The chain has TRBV11-2 and TRBJ2-5; no clear D. Trimming left V 1 base short and J 2 bases short, with 8 bases between. In germline, CDR1 is SGHAT, CDR2 FQNNGV. The CDR3 has 14 amino acids. The CDR3 loop is CASSLGAVQETQYF. In nucleotides, the CDR3 is TGTGCCAGCAGCTTAGGGGCAGTACAAGAGACCCAGTACTTC.